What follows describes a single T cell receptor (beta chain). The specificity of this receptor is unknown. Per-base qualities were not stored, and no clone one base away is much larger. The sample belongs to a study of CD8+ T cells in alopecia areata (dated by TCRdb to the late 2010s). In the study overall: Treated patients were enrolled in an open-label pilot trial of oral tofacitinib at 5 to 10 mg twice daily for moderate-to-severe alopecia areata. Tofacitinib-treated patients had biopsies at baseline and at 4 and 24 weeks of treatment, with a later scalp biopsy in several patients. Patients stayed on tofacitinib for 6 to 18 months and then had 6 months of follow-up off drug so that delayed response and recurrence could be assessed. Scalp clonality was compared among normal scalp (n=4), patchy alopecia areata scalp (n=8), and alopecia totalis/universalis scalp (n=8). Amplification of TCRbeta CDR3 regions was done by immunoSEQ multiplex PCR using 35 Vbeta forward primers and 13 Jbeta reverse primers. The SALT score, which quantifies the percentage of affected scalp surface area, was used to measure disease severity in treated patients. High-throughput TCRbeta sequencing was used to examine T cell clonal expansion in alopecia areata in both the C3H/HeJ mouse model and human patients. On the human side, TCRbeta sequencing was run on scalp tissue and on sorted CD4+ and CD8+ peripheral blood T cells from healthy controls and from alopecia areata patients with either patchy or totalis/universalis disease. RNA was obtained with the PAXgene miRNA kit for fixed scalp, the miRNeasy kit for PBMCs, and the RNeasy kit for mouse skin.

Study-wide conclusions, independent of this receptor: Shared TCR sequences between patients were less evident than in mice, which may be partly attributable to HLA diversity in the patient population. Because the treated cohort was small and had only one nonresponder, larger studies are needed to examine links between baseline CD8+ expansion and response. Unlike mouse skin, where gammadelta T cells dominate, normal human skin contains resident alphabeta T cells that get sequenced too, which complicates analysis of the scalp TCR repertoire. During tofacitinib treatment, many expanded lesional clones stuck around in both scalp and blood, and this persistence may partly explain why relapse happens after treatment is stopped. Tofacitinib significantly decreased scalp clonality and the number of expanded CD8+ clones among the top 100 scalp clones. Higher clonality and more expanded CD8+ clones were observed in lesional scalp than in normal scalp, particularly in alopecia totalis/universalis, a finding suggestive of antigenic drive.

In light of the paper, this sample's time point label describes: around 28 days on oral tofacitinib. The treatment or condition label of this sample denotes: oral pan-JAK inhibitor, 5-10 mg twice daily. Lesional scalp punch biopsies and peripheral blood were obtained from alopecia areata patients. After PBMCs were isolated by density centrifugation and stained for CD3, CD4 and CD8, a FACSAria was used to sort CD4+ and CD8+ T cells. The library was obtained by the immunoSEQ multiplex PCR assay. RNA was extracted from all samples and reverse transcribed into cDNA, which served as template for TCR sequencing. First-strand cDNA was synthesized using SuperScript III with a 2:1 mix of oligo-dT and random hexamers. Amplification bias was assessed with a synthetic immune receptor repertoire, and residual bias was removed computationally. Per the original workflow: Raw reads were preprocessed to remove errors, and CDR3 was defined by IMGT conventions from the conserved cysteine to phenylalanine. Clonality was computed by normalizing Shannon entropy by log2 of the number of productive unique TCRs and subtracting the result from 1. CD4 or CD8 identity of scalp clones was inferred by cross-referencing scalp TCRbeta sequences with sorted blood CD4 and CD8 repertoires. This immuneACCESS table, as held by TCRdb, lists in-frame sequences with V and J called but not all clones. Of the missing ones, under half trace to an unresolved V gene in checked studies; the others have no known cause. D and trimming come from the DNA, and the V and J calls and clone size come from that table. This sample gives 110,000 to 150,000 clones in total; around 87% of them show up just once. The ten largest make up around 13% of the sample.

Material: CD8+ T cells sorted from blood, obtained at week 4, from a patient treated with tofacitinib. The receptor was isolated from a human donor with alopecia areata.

The CDR3 region has the sequence CASSTPGQGYEQYF. The nucleotide sequence reads TGTGCCAGCAGCACCCCGGGACAGGGCTACGAGCAGTACTTC. This receptor chain uses TRBV5-4 and TRBJ2-7; 9 of the junction bases match TRBD1. The CDR3 covers 14 residues, taking in both the cysteine and the phenylalanine. The DNA shown is the 42-base CDR3, in frame from base 1. Trimming accounts for 4 bases at V and 3 bases at J, while the number of junction bases matched to no gene is 5. According to the germline V gene (reference sequence), CDR1 reads SGHNT and CDR2 reads YYREEE.